These 13 T cell receptor beta chains were sequenced from one sample in a study of cytomegalovirus exposure and HLA in healthy donors. This PCR relied on a set of 60 Vbeta primers and 13 Jbeta primers. This table comes from immunoSEQ multiplex PCR, and its TCRdb copy is limited to in-frame clones, with some not included. The profile shows 200,000 or so clones, 70% to 80% of them singletons. The sequenced sample was PBMCs. Receptors were obtained from a girl aged 2 to 10 in good health and CMV-seronegative.

The CDR3 reads CATRQGNYNEQFF. The CDR3 DNA sequence: TGTGCCACCCGACAGGGGAACTACAATGAGCAGTTCTTC. V and J are TRBV15 and TRBJ2-1; 8 positions match TRBD1. Germline V gives CDR1 LNHNV, CDR2 YYDKDF (reference sequence). Trimming removed 8 bases from V and 3 bases from J; junction bases left unmatched: 3. The CDR3 contains 13 residues.

J is TRBJ1-1 and V is TRBV6-1, with D possibly matching TRBD1 (6 bases). The germline V gene has CDR1 MNHNS and CDR2 SASEGT. The V end was cut by 3 bases, the J end by 5 bases, with 19 bases between. This CDR3 contains 16 residues. The CDR3 spells CASSDPLRTVETEAFF. The CDR3 bases are TGTGCCAGCAGTGATCCTTTAAGGACAGTAGAAACTGAAGCTTTCTTT.

The chain joins TRBV4-1 to TRBJ2-7; 8 bases align to TRBD1. The junction had 9 bases not matched to a gene; V was cut back by 3 bases and J by 2 bases. CDR1 and CDR2 from the germline V gene are MGHRA and YSYEKL. The CDR3 spans 16 residues. In nucleotides, the CDR3 is TGCGCCAGCAGCCAGTGGACAGGGACCTCCGCCTACGAGCAGTACTTC. It codes for CASSQWTGTSAYEQYF.

The chain carries TRBV9 and TRBJ1-1; TRBD1 agrees at 10 bases. The ends lost 2 bases at V and 4 bases at J; junction bases unmatched: 5. Germline-derived CDR1 and CDR2 are SGDLS and YYNGEE. The CDR3 extends over 15 amino acids. Here the CDR3 reads CASSVSGQGFTEAFF. Here the CDR3 DNA reads TGTGCCAGCAGCGTGTCGGGACAGGGGTTCACTGAAGCTTTCTTT.

CDR3: CAISVGGTEAFF. In nucleotides, the CDR3 is TGTGCCATCAGTGTCGGGGGTACTGAAGCTTTCTTT. The chain recombines TRBV10-3 with TRBJ1-1; TRBD1 might be the D (5 bases). This CDR3 comprises 12 residues. The germline CDR1 and CDR2 sequences are ENHRY and SYGVKD. Deletions cut 4 bases from V and 5 bases from J, with 8 bases between.

This clone has a handful of counts. V usage is TRBV2 and J usage is TRBJ2-5; TRBD2 is a possible D gene (6 bases). In germline, CDR1 is SNHLY, CDR2 FYNNEI. V dropped 3 bases and J dropped 5 bases, with 16 bases sitting between them. The CDR3 is made up of 15 amino acids. The CDR3: CASSDWSAGKETQYF. CDR3 sequence (DNA): TGTGCCAGCAGTGATTGGTCGGCGGGGAAGGAGACCCAGTACTTC.

V and J are TRBV9 and TRBJ1-5; a possible D gene is TRBD1 (5 bases). Trimming took 0 bases from V and 3 from J, leaving 7 bases between them. CDR1 and CDR2 (germline): SGDLS, YYNGEE. This CDR3 is 14 amino acids long. CDR3 loop: CASSVGGHNQPQHF. DNA of the CDR3: TGTGCCAGCAGCGTAGGGGGCCACAATCAGCCCCAGCATTTT. Combining the CDR3 with reference TRBV9 and TRBJ1-5 gives the whole variable domain DSGVTQTPKHLITATGQRVTLRCSPRSGDLSVYWYQQSLDQGLQFLIQYYNGEERAKGNILERFSAQQFPDLHSELNLSSLELGDSALYFCASSVGGHNQPQHFGDGTRLSIL.

J is TRBJ2-4 and V is TRBV5-4, with D possibly TRBD1 on 6 matching bases. Germline-derived CDR1 and CDR2 are SGHNT and YYREEE (reference sequence). Trimming shortened V by 3 bases and J by 2 bases, and 24 bases separated the two germline ends. CDR3 length: 19 amino acids. The CDR3 spells CASSSAENRASFTKNIQYF. CDR3 DNA: TGTGCCAGCAGCTCAGCGGAGAACAGGGCGTCATTCACCAAAAACATTCAGTACTTC. Full variable domain (outside the CDR3, taken from reference TRBV5-4 and TRBJ2-4): ETGVTQSPTHLIKTRGQQVTLRCSSQSGHNTVSWYQQALGQGPQFIFQYYREEENGRGNFPPRFSGLQFPNYSSELNVNALELDDSALYLCASSSAENRASFTKNIQYFGAGTRLSVL.

The CDR3 DNA reads as TGTGCCAGCAGGAGGGTAGCGGGTAGCTCCTACGAGCAGTACTTC. Translating gives CASRRVAGSSYEQYF. V is TRBV4-2 and J is TRBJ2-7; 7 nucleotides line up with TRBD2. This CDR3 spans 15 amino acids. V trimming: 6 bases; J trimming: 0 bases; junction bases outside the gene matches: 8. Germline CDR1 LGHNA, CDR2 YNFKEQ.

The chain combines TRBV2 with TRBJ2-5, with TRBD2 matching 12 bases. Germline V gives CDR1 SNHLY, CDR2 FYNNEI. V was clipped by 9 bases and J by 4 bases; unmatched bases: 12. The CDR3 contains 16 residues. This CDR3 reads CARLAGGEKGRETQYF. CDR3 sequence (DNA): TGTGCCAGACTAGCGGGGGGCGAGAAGGGGAGAGAGACCCAGTACTTC. The variable domain in full, with the rest retrieved from reference TRBV2 and TRBJ2-5, is EPEVTQTPSHQVTQMGQEVILRCVPISNHLYFYWYRQILGQKVEFLVSFYNNEISEKSEIFDDQFSVERPDGSNFTLKIRSTKLEDSAMYFCARLAGGEKGRETQYFGPGTRLLVL.

The J gene is TRBJ2-3, the V gene TRBV6-5; the match to TRBD2 covers 12 bases. Trimming at V came to 6 bases and at J to 6 bases, leaving 4 bases not matched to a gene. The CDR3 is 14 residues long. The germline V gene encodes CDR1 MNHEY and CDR2 SVGAGI. The CDR3 DNA reads TGTGCCAGCAGGCGGACTAGCGGGAAGGATACGCAGTATTTT. Amino acids: CASRRTSGKDTQYF.

The V and J genes are TRBV30 and TRBJ2-2; D not certain. Germline CDR1 GTSNPN, CDR2 SVGIG (reference sequence). This CDR3 contains 11 residues. V lost 6 bases and J lost 7, with 9 bases in between. Here the CDR3 reads CACSLFGELFF. The CDR3 nucleotides read TGTGCCTGTAGCCTATTCGGGGAGCTGTTTTTT.

The gene calls are TRBV7-8 and TRBJ1-1; D remains ambiguous. CDR3 length equals 12 residues. CDR1 SGHVS and CDR2 FQNEAQ come from the germline V gene. The germline V and J ends were trimmed by 1 base and 7 bases, with 7 bases remaining between them. The CDR3 bases are TGTGCCAGCAGCTTAGGGAGAGATGAAGCTTTCTTT. It codes for CASSLGRDEAFF.